Sequencing of this T cell receptor (beta chain) was carried out in a study of cytomegalovirus exposure and HLA in healthy donors. Study outcomes and limitations: CMV serostatus was the sole immune exposure data available. The HLA-A and HLA-B alleles of most subjects were reportedly predicted accurately from TCR beta sequences.

V lost 6 bases and J lost 11; bases outside the gene matches: 12. This CDR3 is 13 amino acids long. CDR1 is MNHNY and CDR2 is SVGAGI in the germline V gene (reference sequence). As for this clone: Its target is not known.

Amplification used 60 Vbeta primers and 13 Jbeta primers. TCRdb's table, derived via immunoSEQ multiplex PCR, lists solely in-frame clones and lacks some. The table shows some 120,000 clones, with more than 65% occurring only once. The rearrangement links TRBV6-6 to TRBJ1-1, with 7 bases aligning to TRBD1. The receptor comes from a man between 18 and 29 years old in good health and CMV-seropositive. The material sequenced was PBMCs. The DNA of the CDR3 is TGTGCCAGCAGGGTAGACAGGGCTCCGGGGGCTTTCTTT. Protein sequence: CASRVDRAPGAFF.